This T cell receptor beta chain appears in the sequencing data of a study of blood T cell repertoires in COVID-19. The overall study: COVID-19 samples collected from the United States, Italy and Spain covered acute and convalescent phases. From T cells, B-cell-depleted T cells, or PBMCs came the material, which was cDNA or gDNA.

Categorization into cohorts depended on clinical history that participants reported. V lost 7 bases and J 7 bases, leaving 16 bases between the germline ends. CDR3 length: 13 residues. Germline-derived CDR1 and CDR2 are SGHRS and YFSETQ. In the authors' methods: Cell counts per sample came from amplifying reference gene primers. Produced via immunoSEQ multiplex PCR; TCRdb's table is partial and in-frame only. That table supplies the V and J calls and clone size; D and trimming were determined from the DNA. The sample yields roughly 300,000 clones, about 86% seen once. The V and J genes are TRBV5-1 and TRBJ2-3; D is possibly TRBD1 (5 bases). Sequenced material: PBMCs or T cells enriched from blood (not recorded which). This receptor was obtained from a woman aged 40 to 49 with acute COVID-19. The CDR3 DNA reads TGCGCCAGCTTACAGGACGGAGCAAATACGCAGTATTTT. Translation: CASLQDGANTQYF.